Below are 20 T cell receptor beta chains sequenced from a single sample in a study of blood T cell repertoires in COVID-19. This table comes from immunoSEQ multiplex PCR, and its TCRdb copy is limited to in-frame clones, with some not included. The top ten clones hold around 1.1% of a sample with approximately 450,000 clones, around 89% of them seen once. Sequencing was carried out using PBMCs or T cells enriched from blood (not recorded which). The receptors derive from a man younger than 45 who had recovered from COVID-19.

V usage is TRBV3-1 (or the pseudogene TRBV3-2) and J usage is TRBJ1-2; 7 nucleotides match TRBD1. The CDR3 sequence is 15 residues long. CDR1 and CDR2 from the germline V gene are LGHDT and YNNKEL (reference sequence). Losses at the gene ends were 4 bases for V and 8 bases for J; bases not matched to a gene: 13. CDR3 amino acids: CASSPTPLTGSGYTF. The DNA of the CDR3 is TGTGCCAGCAGCCCCACTCCATTGACAGGGTCCGGCTACACCTTC.

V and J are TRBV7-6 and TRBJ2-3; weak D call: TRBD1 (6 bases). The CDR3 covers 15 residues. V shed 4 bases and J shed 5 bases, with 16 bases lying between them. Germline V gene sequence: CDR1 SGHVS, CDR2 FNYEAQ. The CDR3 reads CASSSGQGFGDTQYF. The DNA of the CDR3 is TGTGCCAGCAGCTCTGGCCAGGGGTTTGGAGATACGCAGTATTTT.

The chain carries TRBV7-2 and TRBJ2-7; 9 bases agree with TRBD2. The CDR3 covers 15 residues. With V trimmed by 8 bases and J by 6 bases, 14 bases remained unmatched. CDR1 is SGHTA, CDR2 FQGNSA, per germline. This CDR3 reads CASANGGTSLTEQYF. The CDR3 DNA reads TGTGCCAGCGCCAACGGTGGGACTAGCTTAACCGAGCAGTACTTC. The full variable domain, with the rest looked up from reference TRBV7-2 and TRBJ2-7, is GAGVSQSPSNKVTEKGKDVELRCDPISGHTALYWYRQSLGQGLEFLIYFQGNSAPDKSGLPSDRFSAERTGGSVSTLTIQRTQQEDSAVYLCASANGGTSLTEQYFGPGTRLTVT.

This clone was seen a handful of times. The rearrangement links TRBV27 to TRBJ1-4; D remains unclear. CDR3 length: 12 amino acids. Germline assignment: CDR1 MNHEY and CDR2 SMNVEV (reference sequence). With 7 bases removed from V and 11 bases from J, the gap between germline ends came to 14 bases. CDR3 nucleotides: TGTGCCAGCACCTCCCCAAGCGGGAAACTGTTTTTT. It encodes CASTSPSGKLFF.

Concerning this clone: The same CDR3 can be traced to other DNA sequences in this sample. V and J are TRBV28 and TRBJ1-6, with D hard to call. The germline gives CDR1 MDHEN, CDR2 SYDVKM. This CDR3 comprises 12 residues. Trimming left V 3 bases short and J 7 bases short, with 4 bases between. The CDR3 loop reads CASSFRNSPLHF. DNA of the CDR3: TGTGCCAGCAGTTTTAGAAATTCACCCCTCCACTTT. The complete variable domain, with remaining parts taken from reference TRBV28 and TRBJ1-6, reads DVKVTQSSRYLVKRTGEKVFLECVQDMDHENMFWYRQDPGLGLRLIYFSYDVKMKEKGDIPEGYSVSREKKERFSLILESASTNQTSMYLCASSFRNSPLHFGNGTRLTVT.

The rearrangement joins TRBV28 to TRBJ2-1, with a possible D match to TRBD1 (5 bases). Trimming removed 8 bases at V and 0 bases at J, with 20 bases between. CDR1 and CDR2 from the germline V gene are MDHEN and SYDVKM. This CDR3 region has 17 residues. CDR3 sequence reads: CASSLETAFLSYNEQFF. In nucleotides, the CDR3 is TGTGCCAGCTCCCTTGAGACAGCATTCCTCTCCTACAATGAGCAGTTCTTC.

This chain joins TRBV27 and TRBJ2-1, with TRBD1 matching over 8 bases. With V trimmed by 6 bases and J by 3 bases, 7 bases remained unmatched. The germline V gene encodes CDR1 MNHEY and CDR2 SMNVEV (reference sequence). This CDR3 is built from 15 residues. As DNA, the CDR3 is TGTGCCAGCAGGGTAGGGACAGGCCACTACAATGAGCAGTTCTTC. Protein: CASRVGTGHYNEQFF.

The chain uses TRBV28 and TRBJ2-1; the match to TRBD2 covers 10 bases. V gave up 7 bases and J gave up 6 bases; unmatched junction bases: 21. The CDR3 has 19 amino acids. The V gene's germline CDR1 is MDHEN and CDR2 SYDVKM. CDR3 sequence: CASIAGTSVNSRGGNEQFF. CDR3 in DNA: TGTGCCAGCATCGCAGGGACTAGCGTGAACTCCCGGGGTGGCAATGAGCAGTTCTTC.

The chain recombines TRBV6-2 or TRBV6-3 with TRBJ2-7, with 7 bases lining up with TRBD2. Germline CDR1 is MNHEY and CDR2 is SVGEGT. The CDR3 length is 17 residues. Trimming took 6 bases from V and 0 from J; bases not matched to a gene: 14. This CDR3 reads CASSPLQAGFRSYEQYF. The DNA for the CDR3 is TGTGCCAGCAGCCCACTCCAAGCGGGGTTCCGCTCCTACGAGCAGTACTTC.

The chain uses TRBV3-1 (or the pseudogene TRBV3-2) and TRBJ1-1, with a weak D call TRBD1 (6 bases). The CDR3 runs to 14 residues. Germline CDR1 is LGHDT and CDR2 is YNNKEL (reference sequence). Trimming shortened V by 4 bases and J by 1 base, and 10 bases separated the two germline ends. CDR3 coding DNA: TGTGCCAGCAGCCCTCGGACAGAGAACACTGAAGCTTTCTTT. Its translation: CASSPRTENTEAFF.

CDR3 sequence: CASSRGTGGTTGELFF. The CDR3 DNA reads TGTGCCAGCTCACGAGGGACAGGGGGGACCACCGGGGAGCTGTTTTTT. V is TRBV18 and J is TRBJ2-2; the match to TRBD1 covers 11 bases. The V and J ends lost 4 bases and 4 bases, in that order; junction bases with no gene match: 5. The CDR3 has 16 residues. Per the germline V gene, CDR1 is KGHSH and CDR2 is LQKENI.

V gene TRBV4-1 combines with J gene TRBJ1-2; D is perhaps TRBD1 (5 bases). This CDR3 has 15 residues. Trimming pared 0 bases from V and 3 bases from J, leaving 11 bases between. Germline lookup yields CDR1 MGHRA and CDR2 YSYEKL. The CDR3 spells CASSQDQGKHYGYTF. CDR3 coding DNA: TGCGCCAGCAGCCAAGATCAGGGCAAACACTATGGCTACACCTTC.

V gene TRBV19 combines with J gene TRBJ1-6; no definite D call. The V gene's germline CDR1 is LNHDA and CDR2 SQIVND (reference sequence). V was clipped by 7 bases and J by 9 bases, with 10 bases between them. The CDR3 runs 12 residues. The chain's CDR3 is CASKGRSSPLHF. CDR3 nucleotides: TGTGCCAGTAAAGGGAGATCTTCACCCCTCCACTTT.

CDR3 sequence reads: CASSPENWGRGNYGYTF. For the CDR3, the DNA is TGTGCCAGCAGCCCAGAAAACTGGGGGCGTGGAAACTATGGCTACACCTTC. V and J are TRBV7-3 and TRBJ1-2, with D perhaps matching TRBD1 (6 bases). The CDR3 loop spans 17 amino acids. V dropped 5 bases and J dropped 2 bases, with 21 bases sitting between them. CDR1 is SGHTA and CDR2 is FQGTGA in the germline V gene.

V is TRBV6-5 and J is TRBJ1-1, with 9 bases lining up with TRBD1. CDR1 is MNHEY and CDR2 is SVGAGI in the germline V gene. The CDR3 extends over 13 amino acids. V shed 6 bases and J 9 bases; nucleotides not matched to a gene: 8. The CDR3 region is CASRTGGGLQAFF. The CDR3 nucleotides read TGTGCCAGCAGGACAGGGGGAGGGTTGCAAGCTTTCTTT.

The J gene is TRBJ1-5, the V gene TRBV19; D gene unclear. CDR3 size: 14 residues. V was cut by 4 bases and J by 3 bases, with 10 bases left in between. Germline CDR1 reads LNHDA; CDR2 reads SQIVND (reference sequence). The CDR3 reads CASSRSFANQPQHF. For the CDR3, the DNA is TGTGCCAGTAGTAGGAGTTTCGCCAATCAGCCCCAGCATTTT.

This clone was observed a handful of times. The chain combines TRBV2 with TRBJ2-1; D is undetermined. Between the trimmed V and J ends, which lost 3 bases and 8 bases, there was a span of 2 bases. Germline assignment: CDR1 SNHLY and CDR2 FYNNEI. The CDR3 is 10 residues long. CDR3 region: CASSDYEQFF. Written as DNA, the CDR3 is TGTGCCAGCAGTGACTATGAGCAGTTCTTC.

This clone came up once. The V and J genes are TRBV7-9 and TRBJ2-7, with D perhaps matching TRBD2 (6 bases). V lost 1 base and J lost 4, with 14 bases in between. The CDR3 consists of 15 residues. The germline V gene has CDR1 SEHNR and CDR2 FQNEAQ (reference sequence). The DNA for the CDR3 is TGTGCCAGCAGCTTAGTCGGCGGGAATACGTACGAGCAGTACTTC. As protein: CASSLVGGNTYEQYF.

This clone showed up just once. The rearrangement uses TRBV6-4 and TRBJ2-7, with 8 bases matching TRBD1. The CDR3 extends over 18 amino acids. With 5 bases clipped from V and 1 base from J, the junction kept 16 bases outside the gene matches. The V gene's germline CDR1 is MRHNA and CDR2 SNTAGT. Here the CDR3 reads CASSSWDRHFLESYEQYF. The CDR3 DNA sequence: TGTGCCAGCAGTTCTTGGGACAGGCACTTCCTAGAATCCTACGAGCAGTACTTC.

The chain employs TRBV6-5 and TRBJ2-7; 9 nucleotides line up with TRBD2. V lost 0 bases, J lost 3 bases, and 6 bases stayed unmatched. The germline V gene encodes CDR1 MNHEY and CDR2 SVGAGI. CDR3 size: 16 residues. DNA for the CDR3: TGTGCCAGCAGTTACTCAGGGGTAGCGGGAGACTACGAGCAGTACTTC. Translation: CASSYSGVAGDYEQYF.